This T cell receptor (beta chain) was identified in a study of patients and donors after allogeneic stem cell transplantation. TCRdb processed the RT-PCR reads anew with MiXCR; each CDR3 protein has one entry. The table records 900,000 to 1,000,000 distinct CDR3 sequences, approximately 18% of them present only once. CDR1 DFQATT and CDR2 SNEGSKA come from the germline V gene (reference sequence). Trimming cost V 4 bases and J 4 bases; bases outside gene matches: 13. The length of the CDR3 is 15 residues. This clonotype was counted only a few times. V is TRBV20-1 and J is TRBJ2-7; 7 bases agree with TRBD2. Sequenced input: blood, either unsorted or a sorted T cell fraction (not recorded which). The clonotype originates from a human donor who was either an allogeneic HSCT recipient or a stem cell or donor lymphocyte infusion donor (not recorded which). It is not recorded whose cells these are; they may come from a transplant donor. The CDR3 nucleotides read TGCAGTGCTACCAATTTGGGCGGGAGAGTATACGAGCAGTACTTC. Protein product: CSATNLGGRVYEQYF.